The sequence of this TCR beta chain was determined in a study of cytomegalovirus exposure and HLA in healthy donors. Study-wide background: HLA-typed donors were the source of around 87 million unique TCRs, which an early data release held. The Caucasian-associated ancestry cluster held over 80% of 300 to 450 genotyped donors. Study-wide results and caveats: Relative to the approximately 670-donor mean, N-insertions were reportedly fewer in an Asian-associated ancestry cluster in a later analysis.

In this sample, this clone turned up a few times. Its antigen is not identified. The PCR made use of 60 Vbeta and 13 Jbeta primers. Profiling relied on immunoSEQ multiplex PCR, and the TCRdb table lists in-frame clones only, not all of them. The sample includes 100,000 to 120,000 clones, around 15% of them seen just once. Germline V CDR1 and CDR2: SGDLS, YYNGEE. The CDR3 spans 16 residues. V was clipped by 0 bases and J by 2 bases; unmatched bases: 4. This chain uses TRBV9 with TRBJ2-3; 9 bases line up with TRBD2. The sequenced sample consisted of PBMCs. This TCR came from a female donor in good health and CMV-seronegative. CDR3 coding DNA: TGTGCCAGCAGCGTAGGGGTAGCGGGGGACACAGATACGCAGTATTTT. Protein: CASSVGVAGDTDTQYF. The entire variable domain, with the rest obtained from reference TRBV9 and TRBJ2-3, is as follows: DSGVTQTPKHLITATGQRVTLRCSPRSGDLSVYWYQQSLDQGLQFLIQYYNGEERAKGNILERFSAQQFPDLHSELNLSSLELGDSALYFCASSVGVAGDTDTQYFGPGTRLTVL.